This T cell receptor beta chain was captured in a study of blood T cell repertoires in COVID-19. Overall study context: Nucleic acid was either cDNA or gDNA, and it came from T cells, B-cell-depleted T cells, or PBMCs.

Methods used by the authors: Estimates of nucleated cell counts were drawn from the amplification of reference gene primers. The data were produced by immunoSEQ multiplex PCR, yet TCRdb's version contains in-frame clones alone and is incomplete. The V and J calls and clone size are taken from that table; D and trimming were inferred from the DNA. This sample has over 80,000 clones, with around 72% found just once. Recruited during active infection, patients (from Seattle) were subsequently followed longitudinally. The V segment lost 1 base and the J segment 4 bases; nucleotides outside the gene matches: 12. The V gene's germline CDR1 is MGHRA and CDR2 YSYEKL. There are 18 residues in the CDR3.

The TCR was taken from a man between 65 and 79 years old with COVID-19, enrolled during active disease. Sequenced material: peripheral blood. The chain joins TRBV4-1 to TRBJ1-5; 8 bases map to TRBD1. The CDR3, as DNA: TGCGCCAGCAGCCAAGGGTATGGACAGGGCGGTCGTAATCAGCCCCAGCATTTT. Protein sequence: CASSQGYGQGGRNQPQHF.